The source of this T cell receptor beta chain is a study of Tregs in tolerant kidney transplant recipients. V shed 2 bases, J shed 0 bases, and the junction held 3 bases outside the gene matches. The CDR3 is 16 residues long. Germline CDR1 is MNHEY and CDR2 is SMNVEV (reference sequence). TCRdb's copy holds only in-frame clones and misses some; the assay was immunoSEQ multiplex PCR. The sample includes approximately 67,000 clones, around 90% of them seen just once. Sequences were derived from CD8+ T cells from blood, sampled before the transplant. This rearrangement joins TRBV27 to TRBJ2-2; 7 nucleotides agree with TRBD2. This clonotype originated in a human donor who received a combined kidney and bone marrow transplant. In DNA form, the CDR3 reads TGTGCCAGCAGTTTAGGGGGGGGGACGAACACCGGGGAGCTGTTTTTT. As protein: CASSLGGGTNTGELFF.